The 28 T cell receptor beta chains presented below share a single source sample, sequenced in a study of radiotherapy plus CTLA-4 blockade in lung cancer listed by TCRdb under 2018. The library was prepared using the immunoSEQ multiplex PCR assay. TCRdb provides this immuneACCESS table in a form limited to in-frame rearrangements. Some clones are lacking; in checked studies, under half of them reflect an unresolved V gene, and why the rest are absent is not known. The sample has about 78,000 clones on record, about 90% of them singletons. The ten largest clones take up 2% to 2.5% of the sample. The material was peripheral blood, obtained from a patient treated with radiotherapy plus ipilimumab. These TCRs come from a human donor with non-small cell lung cancer who had a partial response to radiotherapy plus ipilimumab.

J is TRBJ2-3 and V is TRBV19; maybe TRBD1 (6 bases). V lost 6 bases, J lost 0 bases, and 13 bases lay in between. The CDR3 sequence is 15 residues long. Germline CDR1 and CDR2: LNHDA and SQIVND (reference sequence). The CDR3: CASRAGTLSTDTQYF. CDR3 nucleotides: TGTGCCAGTAGAGCCGGGACACTCAGCACAGATACGCAGTATTTT.

This clone was picked up a small number of times. The rearrangement links TRBV5-5 to TRBJ1-3; D is uncertain. Deletions cut 3 bases from V and 3 bases from J, with 13 bases between. This CDR3 spans 15 amino acids. Germline V gene sequence: CDR1 SGHKS, CDR2 YYEKEE (reference sequence). The CDR3 region is CASSYSPGGGNTIYF. CDR3 nucleotides: TGTGCCAGCAGCTATTCTCCGGGAGGTGGAAACACCATATATTTT.

For the CDR3, the DNA is TGTGCCAGCAGCCCGCGGGGCGGGAGTGGAGAGACCCAGTACTTC. It specifies CASSPRGGSGETQYF. This sequence joins TRBV5-4 and TRBJ2-5; 7 bases map to TRBD2. Germline V CDR1 and CDR2: SGHNT, YYREEE (reference sequence). The CDR3 spans 15 residues. Losses at the gene ends were 4 bases for V and 4 bases for J; bases not matched to a gene: 10.

CDR3 sequence: CASSSPGLNTEAFF. The CDR3 region has the DNA TGTGCCAGCAGTTCCCCAGGCCTGAACACTGAAGCTTTCTTT. The chain carries TRBV28 and TRBJ1-1; D not resolved. Germline V lookup: CDR1 MDHEN, CDR2 SYDVKM. V lost 4 bases to trimming and J lost 0 bases, with 9 bases between them. The CDR3 is 14 amino acids.

This clone appeared a single time. This chain joins TRBV6-6 and TRBJ2-3; tentatively, D is TRBD2 (5 bases). The germline V gene encodes CDR1 MNHNY and CDR2 SVGAGI (reference sequence). Trimming took off 2 bases at V and 6 bases at J, with 6 bases between the two ends. CDR3 length: 12 residues. The CDR3 is CASSYKRDTQYF. For the CDR3, the DNA is TGTGCCAGCAGTTACAAGCGGGATACGCAGTATTTT.

This chain links TRBV28 with TRBJ1-2, with 8 positions matching TRBD1. The germline V gene has CDR1 MDHEN and CDR2 SYDVKM. The CDR3 has 15 amino acids. The V gene end was trimmed by 2 bases and the J gene end by 4 bases; junction bases not matched to a gene: 6. The CDR3: CASSLHWTGTYGYTF. In DNA, the CDR3 is TGTGCCAGCAGTTTACATTGGACAGGGACCTATGGCTACACCTTC.

The V gene is TRBV25-1, the J gene TRBJ2-5; TRBD2 is a possible D gene (6 bases). The V gene's germline CDR1 is MGHDK and CDR2 SYGVNS. Deletions cut 0 bases from V and 1 base from J, with 6 bases between. CDR3 length equals 14 residues. CDR3 sequence (DNA): TGTGCCAGCAGTGAATACGGGGGCCAAGAGACCCAGTACTTC. This codes for CASSEYGGQETQYF.

This chain connects TRBV5-1 to TRBJ2-3, with D possibly matching TRBD1 (6 bases). V shed 1 base and J shed 2 bases, with 8 bases lying between them. The CDR3 has 14 amino acids. Germline V gene sequence: CDR1 SGHRS, CDR2 YFSETQ. CDR3 residues: CASSLQGFTDTQYF. In DNA form, the CDR3 reads TGCGCCAGCAGCTTGCAGGGGTTCACAGATACGCAGTATTTT.

The chain combines TRBV27 with TRBJ2-3; 7 bases map to TRBD1. After removal of 3 bases from V and 10 bases from J, the junction contained 13 bases not matched to a gene. This CDR3 has 15 amino acids. CDR1 and CDR2 from the germline V gene are MNHEY and SMNVEV (reference sequence). The CDR3 coding sequence is TGTGCCAGCAGTTTGGGCCCTGACAGGGTCTCTGCGCAGTATTTT. Encoded protein: CASSLGPDRVSAQYF.

The chain combines TRBV6-5 with TRBJ2-1, with a possible D match to TRBD1 (5 bases). Trimming removed 1 base at V and 6 bases at J, with 13 bases between. This CDR3 region has 15 residues. Germline loops: CDR1 MNHEY, CDR2 SVGAGI. CDR3: CASSYFQGIPNEQFF. In DNA, the CDR3 is TGTGCCAGCAGTTACTTCCAGGGCATCCCCAATGAGCAGTTCTTC.

The rearrangement joins TRBV5-6 to TRBJ1-2; D is unresolved. This CDR3 has 13 residues. The germline V gene encodes CDR1 SGHDT and CDR2 YYEEEE. Trimming took 0 bases from V and 0 from J, leaving 3 bases between them. CDR3 coding DNA: TGTGCCAGCAGCTTGGCTTCTAACTATGGCTACACCTTC. The encoded protein is CASSLASNYGYTF.

This rearrangement joins TRBV2 to TRBJ1-4; D ambiguous. Germline values: CDR1 SNHLY, CDR2 FYNNEI. This CDR3 has 14 amino acids. V was shortened by 3 bases and J by 1 base, with 6 bases between the two germline ends. In DNA, the CDR3 is TGTGCCAGCAGTGACCCCGTAACTAATGAAAAACTGTTTTTT. This gives the protein CASSDPVTNEKLFF. The full variable domain, in which reference TRBV2 and TRBJ1-4 provide the parts outside the CDR3, is EPEVTQTPSHQVTQMGQEVILRCVPISNHLYFYWYRQILGQKVEFLVSFYNNEISEKSEIFDDQFSVERPDGSNFTLKIRSTKLEDSAMYFCASSDPVTNEKLFFGSGTQLSVL.

The V gene is TRBV5-4, the J gene TRBJ2-3, with no clear D. V dropped 0 bases and J dropped 10 bases, with 9 bases sitting between them. Looked up from germline, CDR1 is SGHNT and CDR2 is YYREEE (reference sequence). CDR3 size: 12 residues. The CDR3 reads CASSLDGSAQYF. CDR3 nucleotide sequence: TGTGCCAGCAGCTTGGACGGGTCAGCGCAGTATTTT.

The rearrangement joins TRBV6-1 to TRBJ1-2; D gene ambiguous. Germline V gives CDR1 MNHNS, CDR2 SASEGT. The CDR3 is made up of 13 amino acids. Trimming cost V 2 bases and J 3 bases, with 7 bases left between them. CDR3 sequence reads: CASSETTDYGYTF. For the CDR3, the DNA is TGTGCCAGCAGTGAAACAACAGACTATGGCTACACCTTC.

The V call is TRBV7-9, the J call TRBJ2-2; D uncertain. V was trimmed by 2 bases and J by 5 bases, leaving 6 bases between them. The CDR3 is 13 amino acids. Germline lookup yields CDR1 SEHNR and CDR2 FQNEAQ (reference sequence). The DNA for the CDR3 is TGTGCCAGCAGCTTAAAGCCTACCGGGGAGCTGTTTTTT. It translates to CASSLKPTGELFF.

This chain joins TRBV7-3 and TRBJ2-3; 10 nucleotides align to TRBD2. This CDR3 is built from 14 residues. Trimming removed 3 bases from V and 6 bases from J; junction bases left unmatched: 3. Germline loops: CDR1 SGHTA, CDR2 FQGTGA. CDR3 amino acids: CASSFLAGADTQYF. CDR3 sequence (DNA): TGTGCCAGCAGCTTCCTAGCGGGGGCGGATACGCAGTATTTT.

The gene calls are TRBV5-1 and TRBJ1-1; D not resolved. This CDR3 contains 14 residues. The V end was cut by 4 bases, the J end by 0 bases, with 10 bases between. The germline V gene has CDR1 SGHRS and CDR2 YFSETQ. The DNA for the CDR3 is TGCGCCAGCAGCCCTACAACAGTGAACACTGAAGCTTTCTTT. Translation: CASSPTTVNTEAFF.

CDR3 sequence reads: CASSVDRGQVNEKLFF. The CDR3 coding sequence is TGTGCCAGCAGCGTGGACAGGGGGCAGGTTAATGAAAAACTGTTTTTT. This sequence joins TRBV7-9 and TRBJ1-4; 11 nucleotides match TRBD1. This CDR3 has 16 amino acids. With 5 bases clipped from V and 4 bases from J, the junction kept 6 bases outside the gene matches. Germline V CDR1 and CDR2: SEHNR, FQNEAQ (reference sequence).

J is TRBJ1-3 and V is TRBV4-3, with 8 bases fitting TRBD1. Trimming took 4 bases from V and 0 from J; bases not matched to a gene: 2. This CDR3 spans 15 amino acids. The germline V gene has CDR1 LGHNA and CDR2 YSLEER. For the CDR3, the DNA is TGCGCCAGCAGCCGCGACAGGGGCTCTGGAAACACCATATATTTT. Residues: CASSRDRGSGNTIYF.

This clone is a singleton in its sample. CDR3 sequence: CSVGLAARNTGELFF. Here the CDR3 DNA reads TGCAGCGTCGGACTAGCGGCACGTAACACCGGGGAGCTGTTTTTT. The chain recombines TRBV29-1 with TRBJ2-2; TRBD2 matches 10 bases. Trimming removed 6 bases from V and 2 bases from J; junction bases left unmatched: 6. The CDR3 is 15 amino acids. In germline, CDR1 is SQVTM, CDR2 ANQGSEA.

The table lists this clone with a few counts. The J gene is TRBJ1-5, the V gene TRBV19; D is possibly TRBD1 (5 bases). CDR1 is LNHDA and CDR2 is SQIVND in the germline V gene (reference sequence). V lost 7 bases and J 2 bases, leaving 15 bases between the germline ends. The CDR3 is 15 residues long. The CDR3 is CASKVQGNGNQPQHF. The DNA of the CDR3 is TGTGCCAGTAAAGTTCAGGGCAACGGCAATCAGCCCCAGCATTTT.

This clone appeared once. The V and J genes are TRBV5-4 and TRBJ2-2; 7 bases agree with TRBD2. J gave up 0 bases and V 5 bases, and 13 bases lay outside the gene matches. CDR3 length equals 18 residues. Germline assignment: CDR1 SGHNT and CDR2 YYREEE (reference sequence). The CDR3 DNA reads as TGTGCCAGCAGTCAGTCACACAGCGCGGGAGCGAACACCGGGGAGCTGTTTTTT. Protein product: CASSQSHSAGANTGELFF.

The V and J genes are TRBV10-3 and TRBJ2-2, with D tentatively TRBD2 (5 bases). Germline loops: CDR1 ENHRY, CDR2 SYGVKD. Trimming removed 8 bases at V and 1 base at J, with 20 bases between. This CDR3 contains 17 residues. CDR3 sequence reads: CAIGSWARRENTGELFF. The CDR3 DNA follows: TGTGCCATCGGGTCTTGGGCTCGCCGGGAGAACACCGGGGAGCTGTTTTTT.

This clone was seen more than once but under ten times. The chain carries TRBV10-3 and TRBJ1-5; 9 bases match TRBD1. Germline-derived CDR1 and CDR2 are ENHRY and SYGVKD. The junction had 6 bases not matched to a gene; V was cut back by 5 bases and J by 7 bases. The CDR3 runs 14 residues. DNA of the CDR3: TGTGCCATCAGTCCGGACAGGGGTGAACAGCCCCAGCATTTT. Its protein product is CAISPDRGEQPQHF.

CDR3 loop: CASSERSGGTEAFF. The CDR3 DNA is TGTGCCAGCAGTGAAAGATCGGGGGGCACTGAAGCTTTCTTT. The chain recombines TRBV6-1 with TRBJ1-1, with D perhaps matching TRBD1 (5 bases). CDR3 length equals 14 residues. Germline values: CDR1 MNHNS, CDR2 SASEGT. The V end lost 2 bases, the J end lost 4 bases, and 11 bases lay between the germline ends.

The CDR3 bases are TGCGCCAGCTCCTTGACAGGGCACACTGAAGCTTTCTTT. Amino acid sequence: CASSLTGHTEAFF. The chain is built from TRBV5-1 and TRBJ1-1; 7 nucleotides align to TRBD1. Trimming removed 7 bases from V and 3 bases from J; junction bases left unmatched: 6. This CDR3 spans 13 amino acids. Germline values: CDR1 SGHRS, CDR2 YFSETQ. Looking up the rest from reference TRBV5-1 and TRBJ1-1 gives the full variable domain: KAGVTQTPRYLIKTRGQQVTLSCSPISGHRSVSWYQQTPGQGLQFLFEYFSETQRNKGNFPGRFSGRQFSNSRSEMNVSTLELGDSALYLCASSLTGHTEAFFGQGTRLTVV.

V is TRBV5-1 and J is TRBJ2-1; 8 nucleotides match TRBD2. Germline CDR1 SGHRS, CDR2 YFSETQ. V gave up 4 bases and J gave up 9 bases; unmatched junction bases: 15. This CDR3 has 16 amino acids. CDR3 in amino acids: CASSLQPGLEVFEQFF. The DNA of the CDR3 is TGCGCCAGCAGCCTACAGCCGGGACTAGAGGTCTTTGAGCAGTTCTTC. Drawing the rest from reference TRBV5-1 and TRBJ2-1, the complete variable domain is KAGVTQTPRYLIKTRGQQVTLSCSPISGHRSVSWYQQTPGQGLQFLFEYFSETQRNKGNFPGRFSGRQFSNSRSEMNVSTLELGDSALYLCASSLQPGLEVFEQFFGPGTRLTVL.

The CDR3 DNA follows: TGTGCCAGCAGTTCAGCCGGGACTCCACGCAATGAGCAGTTCTTC. Translated: CASSSAGTPRNEQFF. V usage is TRBV27 and J usage is TRBJ2-1, with D perhaps matching TRBD2 (6 bases). V was cut by 4 bases and J by 6 bases, with 16 bases left in between. The germline CDR1 and CDR2 sequences are MNHEY and SMNVEV (reference sequence). The CDR3 is 15 residues long.